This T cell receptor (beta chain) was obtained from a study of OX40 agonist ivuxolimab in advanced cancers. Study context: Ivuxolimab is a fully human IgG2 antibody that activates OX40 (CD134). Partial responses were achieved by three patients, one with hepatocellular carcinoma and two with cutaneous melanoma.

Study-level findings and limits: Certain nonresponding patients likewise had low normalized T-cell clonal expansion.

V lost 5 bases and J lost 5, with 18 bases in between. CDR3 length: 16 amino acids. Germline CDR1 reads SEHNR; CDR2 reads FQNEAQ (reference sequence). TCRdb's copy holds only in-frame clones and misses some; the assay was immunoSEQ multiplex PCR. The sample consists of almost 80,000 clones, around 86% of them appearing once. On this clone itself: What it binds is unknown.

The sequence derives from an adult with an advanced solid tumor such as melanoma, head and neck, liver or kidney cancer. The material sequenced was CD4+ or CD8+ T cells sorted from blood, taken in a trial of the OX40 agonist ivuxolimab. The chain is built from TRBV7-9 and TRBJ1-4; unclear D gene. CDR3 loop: CASSPRPRVTNEKLFF. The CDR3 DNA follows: TGTGCCAGCAGCCCGCGACCCCGAGTAACAAATGAAAAACTGTTTTTT.